This TCR beta chain is from a study of CD8+ T cells in alopecia areata. Study-wide findings and caveats: Scalp samples also yield sequences from resident alphabeta T cells of normal skin. Both scalp clonality and the expanded CD8+ clones among the top 100 showed a significant decrease with tofacitinib.

Notes on this clone: The target antigen is unknown.

Specified treatment: oral pan-JAK inhibitor, 5-10 mg twice daily. cDNA serving as the sequencing template came from extracted, reverse transcribed RNA. Data came from immunoSEQ multiplex PCR; TCRdb stores just in-frame clones and leaves some out. In the table there are over 150,000 clones, 55% to 75% of which are singletons. V lost 5 bases, J lost 3 bases, and 2 bases stayed unmatched. Per germline, CDR1 MDHEN and CDR2 SYDVKM. This CDR3 is 14 amino acids long. The chain recombines TRBV28 with TRBJ2-2; TRBD2 agrees at 8 bases. The sequence came from a human donor with alopecia areata. The material sequenced was CD4+ T cells sorted from blood, taken at week 24, from a patient treated with tofacitinib. The CDR3 loop reads CASSPGGDTGELFF. The DNA of the CDR3 is TGTGCCAGCAGTCCGGGAGGGGACACCGGGGAGCTGTTTTTT.